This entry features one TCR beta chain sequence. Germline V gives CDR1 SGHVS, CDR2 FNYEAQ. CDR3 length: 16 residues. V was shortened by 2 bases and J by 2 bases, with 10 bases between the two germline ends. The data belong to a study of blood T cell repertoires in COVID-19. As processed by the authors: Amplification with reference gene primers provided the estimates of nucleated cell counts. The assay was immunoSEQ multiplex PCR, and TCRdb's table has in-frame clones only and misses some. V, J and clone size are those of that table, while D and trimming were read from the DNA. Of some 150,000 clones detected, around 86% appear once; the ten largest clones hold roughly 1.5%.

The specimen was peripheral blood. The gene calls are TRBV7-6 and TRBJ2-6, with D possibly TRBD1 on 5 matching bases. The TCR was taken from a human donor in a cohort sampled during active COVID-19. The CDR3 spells CASSLSREAGANVLTF. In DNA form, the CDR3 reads TGTGCCAGCAGCTTATCCAGGGAAGCTGGGGCCAACGTCCTGACTTTC.